A single T cell receptor beta chain is shown here with its context. Its specificity is unknown. Some clones are missing from TCRdb's copy, which holds only in-frame ones; the method was immunoSEQ multiplex PCR. The sample has 60,000 to 70,000 clones; about 80% are singletons. V was shortened by 1 base and J by 8 bases, with 12 bases between the two germline ends. The CDR3 loop spans 14 amino acids. Germline V gene lookup returns CDR1 MGHRA and CDR2 YSYEKL. The sample belongs to a study of memory CD4+ T cells and cytomegalovirus serostatus. At the level of the study: This sample comes from healthy Belgian adults, 8 to 10 CMV seropositive, approximately 23 seronegative.

Single viable CD3+CD4+CD8-CD45RO+ cells were sorted as the memory CD4+ T cells. Serostatus was set by detecting CMV pp150, pp28, p38, p52 IgG. Whole-study findings and limits: Median bootstrapped AUC for CMV status was just under 0.97 originally, approximately 0.9 US-trained. Each of 55 to 80 CMV-associated TCRbeta sequences occurred in one to five individuals.

The TCR comes from an adult in good health and CMV-seropositive. Input material: memory CD4+ T cells from blood. The chain recombines TRBV4-1 with TRBJ2-1; no clear D gene. The CDR3 sequence: CASSQVLTEDEQFF. DNA of the CDR3: TGCGCCAGCAGCCAAGTTCTCACCGAGGATGAGCAGTTCTTC.